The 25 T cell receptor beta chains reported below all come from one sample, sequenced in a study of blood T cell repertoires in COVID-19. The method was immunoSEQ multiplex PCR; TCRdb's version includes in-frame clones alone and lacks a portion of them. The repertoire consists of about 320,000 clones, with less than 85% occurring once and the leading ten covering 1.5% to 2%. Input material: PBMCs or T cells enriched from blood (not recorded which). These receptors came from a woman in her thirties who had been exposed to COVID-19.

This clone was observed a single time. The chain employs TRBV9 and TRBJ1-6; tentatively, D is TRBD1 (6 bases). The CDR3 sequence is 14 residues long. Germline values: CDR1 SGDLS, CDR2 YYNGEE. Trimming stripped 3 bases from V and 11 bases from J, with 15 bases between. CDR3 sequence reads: CASSAQGSRTPLHF. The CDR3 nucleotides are TGTGCCAGCAGCGCGCAGGGGAGTAGGACACCCCTCCACTTT.

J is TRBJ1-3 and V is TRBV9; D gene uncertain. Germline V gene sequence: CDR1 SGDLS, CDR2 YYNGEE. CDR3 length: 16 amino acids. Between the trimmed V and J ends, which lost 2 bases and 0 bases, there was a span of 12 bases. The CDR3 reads CASSVDQWSSGNTIYF. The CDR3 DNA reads TGTGCCAGCAGCGTCGATCAATGGAGCTCTGGAAACACCATATATTTT.

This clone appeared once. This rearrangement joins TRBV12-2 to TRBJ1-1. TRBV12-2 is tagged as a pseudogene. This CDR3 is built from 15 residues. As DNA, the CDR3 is TGTGCAAGTCGATCCGATTGTAGGGAGCACACTGAAGCTTTCTTT. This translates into CASRSDCREHTEAFF.

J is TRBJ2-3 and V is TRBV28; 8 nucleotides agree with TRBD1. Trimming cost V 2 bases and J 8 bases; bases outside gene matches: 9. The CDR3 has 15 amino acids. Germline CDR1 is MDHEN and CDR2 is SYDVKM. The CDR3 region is CASSLTTGGFGTQYF. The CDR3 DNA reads TGTGCCAGCAGTTTAACTACAGGGGGGTTTGGTACGCAGTATTTT.

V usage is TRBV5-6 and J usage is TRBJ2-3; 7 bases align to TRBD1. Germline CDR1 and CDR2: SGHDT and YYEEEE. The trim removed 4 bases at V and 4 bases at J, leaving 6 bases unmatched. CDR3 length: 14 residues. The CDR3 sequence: CASSRQGGPDTQYF. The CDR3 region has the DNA TGTGCCAGCAGCAGACAGGGCGGGCCAGATACGCAGTATTTT.

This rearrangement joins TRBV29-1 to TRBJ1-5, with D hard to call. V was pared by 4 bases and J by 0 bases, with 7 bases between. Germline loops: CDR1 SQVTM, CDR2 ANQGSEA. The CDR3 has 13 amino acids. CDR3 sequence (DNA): TGCAGCGTTGTGGAGGATAGCAATCAGCCCCAGCATTTT. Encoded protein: CSVVEDSNQPQHF.

CDR3 sequence reads: CASSSSADTYGYTF. CDR3 DNA sequence: TGTGCCAGCAGCTCCTCCGCAGATACCTATGGCTACACCTTC. The chain joins TRBV27 to TRBJ1-2, with D unresolved. CDR3 length equals 14 residues. Trimming left V 6 bases short and J 4 bases short, with 15 bases between. Germline-derived CDR1 and CDR2 are MNHEY and SMNVEV (reference sequence).

The CDR3 nucleotides are TGCGCCAGCAGCGCCGACAGGGGCGATGAGACCCAGTACTTC. Protein product: CASSADRGDETQYF. The chain couples TRBV5-1 to TRBJ2-5, with 8 bases fitting TRBD1. This CDR3 comprises 14 residues. Germline CDR1 and CDR2: SGHRS and YFSETQ. V gave up 4 bases and J gave up 5 bases; unmatched junction bases: 7.

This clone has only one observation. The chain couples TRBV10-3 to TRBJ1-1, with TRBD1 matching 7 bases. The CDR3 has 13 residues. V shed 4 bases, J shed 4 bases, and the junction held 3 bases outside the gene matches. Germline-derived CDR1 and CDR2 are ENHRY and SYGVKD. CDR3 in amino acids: CAISGQGGTEAFF. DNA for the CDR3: TGTGCCATCAGTGGACAGGGAGGCACTGAAGCTTTCTTT.

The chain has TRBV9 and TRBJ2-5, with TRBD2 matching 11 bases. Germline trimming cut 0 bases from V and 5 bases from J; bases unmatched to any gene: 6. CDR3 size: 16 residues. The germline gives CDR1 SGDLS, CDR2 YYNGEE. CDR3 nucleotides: TGTGCCAGCAGCGTAGGGGCTAGCGGGAGGCGCGAGACCCAGTACTTC. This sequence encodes CASSVGASGRRETQYF.

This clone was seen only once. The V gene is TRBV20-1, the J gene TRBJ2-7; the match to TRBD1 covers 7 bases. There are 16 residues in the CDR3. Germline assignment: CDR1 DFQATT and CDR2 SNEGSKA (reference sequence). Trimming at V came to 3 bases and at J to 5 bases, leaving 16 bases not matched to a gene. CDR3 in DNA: TGCAGTGCTAGTAAAAATAGTGGCAGGGGGTATAACGAGCAGTACTTC. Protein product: CSASKNSGRGYNEQYF.

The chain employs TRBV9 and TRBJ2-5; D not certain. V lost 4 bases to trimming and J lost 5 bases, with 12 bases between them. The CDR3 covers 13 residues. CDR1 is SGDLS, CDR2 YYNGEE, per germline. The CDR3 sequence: CASSTLAWETQYF. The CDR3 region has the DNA TGTGCCAGCAGCACATTAGCATGGGAGACCCAGTACTTC.

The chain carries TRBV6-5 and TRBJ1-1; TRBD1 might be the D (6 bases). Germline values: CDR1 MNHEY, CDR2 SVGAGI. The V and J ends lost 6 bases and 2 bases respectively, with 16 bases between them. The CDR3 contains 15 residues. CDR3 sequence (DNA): TGTGCCAGCAGCCCCCGGAACAGGGCCAACACTGAAGCTTTCTTT. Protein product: CASSPRNRANTEAFF.

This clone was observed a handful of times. CDR3 sequence (DNA): TGTGCCAGCAGTCGGACTAGCGGGAACTACAATGAGCAGTTCTTC. Translated: CASSRTSGNYNEQFF. The chain joins TRBV2 to TRBJ2-1; 12 bases agree with TRBD2. The J segment lost 3 bases and the V segment lost 5 bases, leaving 2 bases of the junction unmatched. CDR3 size: 15 residues. Germline lookup yields CDR1 SNHLY and CDR2 FYNNEI.

CDR3 region: CASSLGRGGGDTQYF. CDR3 DNA: TGTGCCAGCAGCTTAGGTCGCGGGGGGGGAGATACGCAGTATTTT. V usage is TRBV13 and J usage is TRBJ2-3; 9 nucleotides line up with TRBD2. J gave up 5 bases and V 0 bases, and 3 bases lay outside the gene matches. Per germline, CDR1 PRHDT and CDR2 FYEKMQ (reference sequence). The CDR3 loop spans 15 amino acids.

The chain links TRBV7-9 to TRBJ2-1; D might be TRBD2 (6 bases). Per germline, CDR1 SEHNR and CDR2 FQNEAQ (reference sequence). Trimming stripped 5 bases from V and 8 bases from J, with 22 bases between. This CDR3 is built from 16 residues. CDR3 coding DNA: TGTGCCAGCAGCCCCAGAAGACTACGGGGAGGCTATGAGCAGTTCTTC. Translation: CASSPRRLRGGYEQFF.

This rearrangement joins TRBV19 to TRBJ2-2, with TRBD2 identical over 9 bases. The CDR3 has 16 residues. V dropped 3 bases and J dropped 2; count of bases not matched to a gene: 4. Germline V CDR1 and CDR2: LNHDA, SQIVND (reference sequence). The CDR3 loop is CASSIAGGTNTGELFF. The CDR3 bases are TGTGCCAGTAGTATCGCGGGGGGGACTAACACCGGGGAGCTGTTTTTT.

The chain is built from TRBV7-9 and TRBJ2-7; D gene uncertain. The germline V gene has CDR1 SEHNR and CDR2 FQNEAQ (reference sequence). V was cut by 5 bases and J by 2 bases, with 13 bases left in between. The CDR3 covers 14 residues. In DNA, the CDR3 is TGTGCCAGCAGCCCCGGCACAGAAGCCTACGAGCAGTACTTC. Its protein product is CASSPGTEAYEQYF.

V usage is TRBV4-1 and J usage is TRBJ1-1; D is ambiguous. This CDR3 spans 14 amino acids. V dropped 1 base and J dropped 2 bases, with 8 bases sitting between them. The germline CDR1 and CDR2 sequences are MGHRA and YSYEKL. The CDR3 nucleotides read TGCGCCAGCAGCCAAGTGGCCAGTAACACTGAAGCTTTCTTT. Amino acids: CASSQVASNTEAFF.

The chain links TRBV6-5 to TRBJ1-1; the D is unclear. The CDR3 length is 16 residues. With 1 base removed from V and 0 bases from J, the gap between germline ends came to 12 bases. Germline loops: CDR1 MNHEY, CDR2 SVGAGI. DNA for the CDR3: TGTGCCAGCAGTTACTTCCCGGGAGACATGAACACTGAAGCTTTCTTT. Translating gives CASSYFPGDMNTEAFF.

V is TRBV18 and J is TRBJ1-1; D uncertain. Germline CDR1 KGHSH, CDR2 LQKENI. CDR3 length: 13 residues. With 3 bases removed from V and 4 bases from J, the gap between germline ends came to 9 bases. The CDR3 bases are TGTGCCAGCTCACCCTTGGCGGGCACTGAAGCTTTCTTT. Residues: CASSPLAGTEAFF.

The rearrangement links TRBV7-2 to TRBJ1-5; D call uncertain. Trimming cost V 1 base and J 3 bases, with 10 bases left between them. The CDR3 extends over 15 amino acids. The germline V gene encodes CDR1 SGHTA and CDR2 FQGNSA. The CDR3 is CASSLDGQVNQPQHF. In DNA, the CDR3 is TGTGCCAGCAGCTTAGATGGGCAGGTCAATCAGCCCCAGCATTTT.

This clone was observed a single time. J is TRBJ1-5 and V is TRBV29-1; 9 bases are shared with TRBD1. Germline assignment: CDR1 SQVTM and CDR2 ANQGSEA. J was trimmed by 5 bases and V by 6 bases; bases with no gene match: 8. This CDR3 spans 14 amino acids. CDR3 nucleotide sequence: TGCAGCGTCGCCGGGACAGGGAGAGATCAGCCCCAGCATTTT. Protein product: CSVAGTGRDQPQHF.

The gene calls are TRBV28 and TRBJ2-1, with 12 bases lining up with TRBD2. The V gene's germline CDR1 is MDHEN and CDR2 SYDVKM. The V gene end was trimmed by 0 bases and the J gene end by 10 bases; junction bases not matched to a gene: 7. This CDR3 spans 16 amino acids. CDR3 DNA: TGTGCCAGCAGTTTATGGACTAGCGGGAGCTCGGAAGAGCAGTTCTTC. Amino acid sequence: CASSLWTSGSSEEQFF. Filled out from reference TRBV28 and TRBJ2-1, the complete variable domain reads DVKVTQSSRYLVKRTGEKVFLECVQDMDHENMFWYRQDPGLGLRLIYFSYDVKMKEKGDIPEGYSVSREKKERFSLILESASTNQTSMYLCASSLWTSGSSEEQFFGPGTRLTVL.

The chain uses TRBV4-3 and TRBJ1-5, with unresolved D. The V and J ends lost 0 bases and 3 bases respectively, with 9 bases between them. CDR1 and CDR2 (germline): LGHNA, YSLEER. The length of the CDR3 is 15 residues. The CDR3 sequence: CASSQDAQANQPQHF. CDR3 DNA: TGCGCCAGCAGCCAAGATGCCCAGGCCAATCAGCCCCAGCATTTT.